Given below is one T cell receptor (beta chain) in context. Assay: immunoSEQ multiplex PCR; the TCRdb copy retains only in-frame clones and omits some. The sample comprises around 230,000 clones, about 94% of which are singletons, and approximately 1.6% rests with the top ten. The source of the sample is a study of control samples from healthy donors and cancer patients. Between the trimmed V and J ends, which lost 4 bases and 4 bases, there was a span of 17 bases. This CDR3 has 15 residues. CDR1 and CDR2 from the germline V gene are SGHRS and YFSETQ. This TCR came from a man aged 50-60 years in good health. Source material: blood. This chain joins TRBV5-1 and TRBJ1-2; TRBD1 is a possible D gene (6 bases). CDR3 nucleotides: TGCGCCAGCAGCCCAGCAACAGGGAGGAGCTATGGCTACACCTTC. Amino acid sequence: CASSPATGRSYGYTF.